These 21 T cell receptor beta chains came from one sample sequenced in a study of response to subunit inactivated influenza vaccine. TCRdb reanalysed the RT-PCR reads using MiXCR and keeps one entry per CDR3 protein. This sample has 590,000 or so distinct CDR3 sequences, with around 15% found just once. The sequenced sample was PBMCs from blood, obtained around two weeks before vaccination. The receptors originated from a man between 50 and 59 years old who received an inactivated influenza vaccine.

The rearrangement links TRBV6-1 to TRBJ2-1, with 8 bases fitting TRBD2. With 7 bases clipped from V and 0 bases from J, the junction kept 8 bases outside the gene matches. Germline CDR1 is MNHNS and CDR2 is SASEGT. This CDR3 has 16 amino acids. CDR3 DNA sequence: TGTGCCAGCAAGCCAGCGGGGGTGATCTCCTACAATGAGCAGTTCTTC. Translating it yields CASKPAGVISYNEQFF.

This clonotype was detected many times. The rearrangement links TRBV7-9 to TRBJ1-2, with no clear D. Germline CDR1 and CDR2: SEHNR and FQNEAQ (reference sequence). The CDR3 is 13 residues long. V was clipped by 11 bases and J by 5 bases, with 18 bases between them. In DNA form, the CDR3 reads TGTGCCGGCGAATCTACACAAAAATATGGCTACACCTTC. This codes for CAGESTQKYGYTF.

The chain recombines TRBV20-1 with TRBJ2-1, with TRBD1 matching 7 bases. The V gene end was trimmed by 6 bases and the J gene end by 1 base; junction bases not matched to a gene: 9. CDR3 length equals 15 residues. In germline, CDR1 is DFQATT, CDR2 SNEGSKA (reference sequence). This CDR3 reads CSAQGGRGSYNEQFF. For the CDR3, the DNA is TGCAGTGCACAGGGCGGCAGGGGGTCCTACAATGAGCAGTTCTTC.

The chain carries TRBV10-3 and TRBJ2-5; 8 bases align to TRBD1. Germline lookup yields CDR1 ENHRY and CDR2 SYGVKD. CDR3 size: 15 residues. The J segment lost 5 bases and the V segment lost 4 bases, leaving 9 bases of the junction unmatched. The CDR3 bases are TGTGCCATCAGTGGCACAGGGGGGATGTCGGAGACCCAGTACTTC. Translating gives CAISGTGGMSETQYF.

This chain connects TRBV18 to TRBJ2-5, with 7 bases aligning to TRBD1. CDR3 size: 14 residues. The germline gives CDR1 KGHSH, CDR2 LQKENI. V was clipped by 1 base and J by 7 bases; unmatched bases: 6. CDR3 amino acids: CASSPRQGEGTQYF. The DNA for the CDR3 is TGTGCCAGCTCACCACGACAGGGAGAGGGGACCCAGTACTTC.

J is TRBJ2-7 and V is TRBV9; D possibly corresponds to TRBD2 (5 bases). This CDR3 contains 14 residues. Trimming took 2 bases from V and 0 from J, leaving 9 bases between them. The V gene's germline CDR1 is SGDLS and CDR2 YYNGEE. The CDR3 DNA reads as TGTGCCAGCAGCGTTGCGGGTTTCTCCTACGAGCAGTACTTC. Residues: CASSVAGFSYEQYF.

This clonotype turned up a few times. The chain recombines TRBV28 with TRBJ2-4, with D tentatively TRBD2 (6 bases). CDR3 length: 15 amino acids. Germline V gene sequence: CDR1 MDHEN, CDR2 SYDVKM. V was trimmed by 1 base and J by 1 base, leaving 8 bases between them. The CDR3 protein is CASSLFGRAKNIQYF. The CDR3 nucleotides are TGTGCCAGCAGTTTATTTGGGAGGGCCAAAAACATTCAGTACTTC.

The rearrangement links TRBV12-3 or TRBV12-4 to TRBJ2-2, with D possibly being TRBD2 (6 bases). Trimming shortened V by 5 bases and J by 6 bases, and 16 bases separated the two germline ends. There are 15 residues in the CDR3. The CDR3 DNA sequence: TGTGCCAGCAGTCTCCAGCGGGTGCCCTCCGGGGAGCTGTTTTTT. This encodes CASSLQRVPSGELFF.

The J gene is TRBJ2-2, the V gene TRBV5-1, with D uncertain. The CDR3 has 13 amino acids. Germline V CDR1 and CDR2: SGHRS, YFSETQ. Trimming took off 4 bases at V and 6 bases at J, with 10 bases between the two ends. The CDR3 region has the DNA TGCGCCAGCAGCGTGGACCCGGCCGGGGAGCTGTTTTTT. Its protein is CASSVDPAGELFF.

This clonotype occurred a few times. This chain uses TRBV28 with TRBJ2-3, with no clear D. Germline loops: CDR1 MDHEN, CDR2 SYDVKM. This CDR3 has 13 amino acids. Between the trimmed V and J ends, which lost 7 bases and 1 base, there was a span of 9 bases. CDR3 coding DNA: TGTGCCAGCACAATGAAAGGCACAGATACGCAGTATTTT. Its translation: CASTMKGTDTQYF. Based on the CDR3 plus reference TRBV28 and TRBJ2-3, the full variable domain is DVKVTQSSRYLVKRTGEKVFLECVQDMDHENMFWYRQDPGLGLRLIYFSYDVKMKEKGDIPEGYSVSREKKERFSLILESASTNQTSMYLCASTMKGTDTQYFGPGTRLTVL.

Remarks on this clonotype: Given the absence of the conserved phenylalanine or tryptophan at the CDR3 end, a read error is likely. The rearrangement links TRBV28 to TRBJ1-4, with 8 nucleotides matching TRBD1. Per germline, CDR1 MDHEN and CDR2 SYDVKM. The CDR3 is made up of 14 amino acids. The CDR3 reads CALDRAGTNEKLFI. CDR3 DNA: TGTGCTTTGGACAGGGCGGGAACTAATGAAAAACTGTTTATT.

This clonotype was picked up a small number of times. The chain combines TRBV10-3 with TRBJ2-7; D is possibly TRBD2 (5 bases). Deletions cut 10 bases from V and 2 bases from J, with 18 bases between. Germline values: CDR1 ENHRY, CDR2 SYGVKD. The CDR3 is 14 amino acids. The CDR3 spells CATKPGEKPYEQYF. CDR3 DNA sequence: TGTGCCACAAAACCCGGGGAAAAACCCTACGAGCAGTACTTC.

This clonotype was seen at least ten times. The CDR3 DNA reads as TGTGCCAGCAGCCCGGGACTAGCGAATCAAGAGACCCAGTACTTC. Its protein is CASSPGLANQETQYF. The J gene is TRBJ2-5, the V gene TRBV12-3 or TRBV12-4, with 10 bases that match TRBD2. The trim removed 6 bases at V and 2 bases at J, leaving 6 bases unmatched. There are 15 residues in the CDR3.

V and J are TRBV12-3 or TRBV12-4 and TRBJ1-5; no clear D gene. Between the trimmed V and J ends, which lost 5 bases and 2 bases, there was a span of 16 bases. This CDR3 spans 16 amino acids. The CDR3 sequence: CASSPRQARGNQPQHF. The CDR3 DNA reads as TGTGCCAGCAGTCCGAGACAAGCCCGGGGCAATCAGCCCCAGCATTTT.

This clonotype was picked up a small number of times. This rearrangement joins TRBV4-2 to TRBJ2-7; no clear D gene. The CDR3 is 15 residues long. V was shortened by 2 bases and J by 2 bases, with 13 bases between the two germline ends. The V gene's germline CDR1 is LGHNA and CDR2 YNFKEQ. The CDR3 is CASSQHLRAAYEQYF. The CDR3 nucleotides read TGTGCCAGCAGCCAACATCTCCGGGCCGCCTACGAGCAGTACTTC.

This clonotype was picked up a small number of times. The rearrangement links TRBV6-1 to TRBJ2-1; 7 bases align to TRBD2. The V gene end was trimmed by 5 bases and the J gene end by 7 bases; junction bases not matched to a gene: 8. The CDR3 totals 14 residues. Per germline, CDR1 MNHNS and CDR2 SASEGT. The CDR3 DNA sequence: TGTGCCAGCAGTCGGGGGGACTTACTTAATGAGCAGTTCTTC. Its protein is CASSRGDLLNEQFF.

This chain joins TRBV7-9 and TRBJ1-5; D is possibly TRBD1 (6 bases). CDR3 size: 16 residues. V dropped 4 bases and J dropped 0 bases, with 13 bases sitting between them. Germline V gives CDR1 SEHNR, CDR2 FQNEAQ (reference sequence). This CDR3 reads CASSSSGTNSNQPQHF. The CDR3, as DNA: TGTGCCAGCAGCTCATCCGGGACAAATAGCAATCAGCCCCAGCATTTT.

The CDR3 loop is CASSEGGRGSYEQYF. DNA for the CDR3: TGTGCCAGCAGTGAAGGAGGGAGAGGGTCCTACGAGCAGTACTTC. This chain uses TRBV2 with TRBJ2-7; D perhaps matches TRBD2 (5 bases). The CDR3 runs to 15 residues. Trimming took 1 base from V and 1 from J, leaving 11 bases between them. Germline CDR1 reads SNHLY; CDR2 reads FYNNEI.

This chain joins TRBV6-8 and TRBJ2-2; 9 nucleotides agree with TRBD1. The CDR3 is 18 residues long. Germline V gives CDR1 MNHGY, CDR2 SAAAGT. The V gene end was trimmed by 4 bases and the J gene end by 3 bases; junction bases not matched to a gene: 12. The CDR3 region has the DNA TGTGCCAGCAGTTTCGACAGGGGGACATCCTGGGACACCGGGGAGCTGTTTTTT. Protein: CASSFDRGTSWDTGELFF.

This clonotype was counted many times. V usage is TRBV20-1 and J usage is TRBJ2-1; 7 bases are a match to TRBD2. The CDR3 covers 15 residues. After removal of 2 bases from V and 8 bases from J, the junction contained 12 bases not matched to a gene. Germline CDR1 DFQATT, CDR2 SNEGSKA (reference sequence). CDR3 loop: CSARSLAGSVDEQFF. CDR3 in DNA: TGCAGTGCTAGAAGCTTAGCGGGTTCGGTCGATGAGCAGTTCTTC.

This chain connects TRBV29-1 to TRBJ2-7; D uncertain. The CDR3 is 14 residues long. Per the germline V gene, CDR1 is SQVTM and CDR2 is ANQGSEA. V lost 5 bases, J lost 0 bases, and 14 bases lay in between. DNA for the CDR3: TGCAGCGTTACCAGACAATCCCCCTCCTACGAGCAGTACTTC. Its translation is CSVTRQSPSYEQYF.